A single sample is the source of the 2 T cell receptor beta chains below, sequenced in a study of blood T cell repertoires in COVID-19. Clones were read by immunoSEQ multiplex PCR, and TCRdb kept only the in-frame ones, dropping some. The profile shows around 100,000 clones, around nine tenths of them singletons. Sample: peripheral blood. These receptors all come from a man in his forties with acute or convalescent COVID-19.

The chain carries TRBV5-1 and TRBJ1-2; tentatively, D is TRBD1 (5 bases). V lost 3 bases and J 8 bases, leaving 17 bases between the germline ends. From germline, CDR1 is SGHRS and CDR2 YFSETQ. CDR3 length: 14 residues. The CDR3 region has the DNA TGCGCCAGCAGCTCGGACGGGGACTTCCTGGGCTACACCTTC. It translates to CASSSDGDFLGYTF. The full variable domain, completed using reference TRBV5-1 and TRBJ1-2, is KAGVTQTPRYLIKTRGQQVTLSCSPISGHRSVSWYQQTPGQGLQFLFEYFSETQRNKGNFPGRFSGRQFSNSRSEMNVSTLELGDSALYLCASSSDGDFLGYTFGSGTRLTVV.

The V call is TRBV2, the J call TRBJ1-2, with 9 nucleotides matching TRBD1. CDR1 is SNHLY and CDR2 is FYNNEI in the germline V gene. The CDR3 runs 14 residues. V shed 5 bases, J shed 6 bases, and the junction held 7 bases outside the gene matches. CDR3 sequence: CASSSGTGMHGYTF. CDR3 coding DNA: TGTGCCAGCAGTTCCGGGACAGGGATGCATGGCTACACCTTC.